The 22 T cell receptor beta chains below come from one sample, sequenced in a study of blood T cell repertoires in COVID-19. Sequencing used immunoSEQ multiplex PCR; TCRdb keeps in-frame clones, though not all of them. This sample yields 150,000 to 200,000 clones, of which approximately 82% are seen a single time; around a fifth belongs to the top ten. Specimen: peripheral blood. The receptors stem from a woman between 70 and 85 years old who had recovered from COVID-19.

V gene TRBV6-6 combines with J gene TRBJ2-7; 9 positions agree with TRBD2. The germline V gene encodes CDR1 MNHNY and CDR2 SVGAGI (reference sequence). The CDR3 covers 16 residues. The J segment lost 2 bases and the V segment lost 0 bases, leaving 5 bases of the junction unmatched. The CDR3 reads CASSYSWTSDPYEQYF. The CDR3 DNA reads TGTGCCAGCAGTTACTCCTGGACTAGCGACCCCTACGAGCAGTACTTC.

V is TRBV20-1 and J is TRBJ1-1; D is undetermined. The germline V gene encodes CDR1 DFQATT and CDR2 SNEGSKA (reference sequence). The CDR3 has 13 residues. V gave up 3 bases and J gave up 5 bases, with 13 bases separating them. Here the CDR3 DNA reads TGCAGTGCTAGTTCCCGGGGAAGGACTGAAGCTTTCTTT. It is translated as CSASSRGRTEAFF.

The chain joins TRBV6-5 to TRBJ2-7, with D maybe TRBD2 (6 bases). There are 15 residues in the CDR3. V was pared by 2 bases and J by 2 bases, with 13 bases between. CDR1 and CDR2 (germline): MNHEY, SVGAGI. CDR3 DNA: TGTGCCAGCAGTTACCGGGGGAGCCTAACCTACGAGCAGTACTTC. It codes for CASSYRGSLTYEQYF.

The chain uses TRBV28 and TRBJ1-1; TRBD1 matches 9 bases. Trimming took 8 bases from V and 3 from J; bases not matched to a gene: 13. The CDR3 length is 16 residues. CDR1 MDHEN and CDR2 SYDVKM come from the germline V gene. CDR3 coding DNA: TGTGCCAGCCGCACCCCCTCAACAGGGGGCGACACTGAAGCTTTCTTT. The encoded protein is CASRTPSTGGDTEAFF.

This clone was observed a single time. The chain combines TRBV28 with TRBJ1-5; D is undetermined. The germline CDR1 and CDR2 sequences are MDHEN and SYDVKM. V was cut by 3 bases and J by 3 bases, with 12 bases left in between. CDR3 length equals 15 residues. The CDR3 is CASSLRQFHNQPQHF. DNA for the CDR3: TGTGCCAGCAGTTTGAGGCAGTTCCACAATCAGCCCCAGCATTTT. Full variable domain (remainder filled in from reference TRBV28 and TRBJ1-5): DVKVTQSSRYLVKRTGEKVFLECVQDMDHENMFWYRQDPGLGLRLIYFSYDVKMKEKGDIPEGYSVSREKKERFSLILESASTNQTSMYLCASSLRQFHNQPQHFGDGTRLSIL.

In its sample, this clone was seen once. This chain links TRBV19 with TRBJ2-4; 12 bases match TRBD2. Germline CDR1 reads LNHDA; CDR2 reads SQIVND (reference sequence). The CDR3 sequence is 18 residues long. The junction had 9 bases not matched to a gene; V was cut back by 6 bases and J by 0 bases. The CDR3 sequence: CASRTTSGGSVAKNIQYF. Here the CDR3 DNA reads TGTGCCAGTAGAACGACTAGCGGGGGATCCGTAGCCAAAAACATTCAGTACTTC. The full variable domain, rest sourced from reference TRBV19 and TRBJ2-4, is DGGITQSPKYLFRKEGQNVTLSCEQNLNHDAMYWYRQDPGQGLRLIYYSQIVNDFQKGDIAEGYSVSREKKESFPLTVTSAQKNPTAFYLCASRTTSGGSVAKNIQYFGAGTRLSVL.

The CDR3 nucleotides are TGTGCCAGCGGGCGGGTGGCCAATCAGCCCCAGCATTTT. The encoded protein is CASGRVANQPQHF. The V call is TRBV12-3 or TRBV12-4, the J call TRBJ1-5; D gene uncertain. The CDR3 is 13 residues long. Trimming stripped 8 bases from V and 3 bases from J, with 11 bases between.

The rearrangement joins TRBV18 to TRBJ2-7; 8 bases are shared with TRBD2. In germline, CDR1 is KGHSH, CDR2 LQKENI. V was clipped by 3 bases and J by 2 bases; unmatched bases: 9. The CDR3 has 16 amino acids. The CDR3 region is CASSPPTGGRTYEQYF. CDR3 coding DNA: TGTGCCAGCTCACCCCCGACGGGGGGGAGAACCTACGAGCAGTACTTC.

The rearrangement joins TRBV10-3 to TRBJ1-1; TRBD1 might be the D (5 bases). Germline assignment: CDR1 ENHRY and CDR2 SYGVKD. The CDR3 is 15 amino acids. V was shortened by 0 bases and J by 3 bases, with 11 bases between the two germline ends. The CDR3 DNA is TGTGCCATCAGTGAGTCGGGGGGGTCGGACACTGAAGCTTTCTTT. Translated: CAISESGGSDTEAFF.

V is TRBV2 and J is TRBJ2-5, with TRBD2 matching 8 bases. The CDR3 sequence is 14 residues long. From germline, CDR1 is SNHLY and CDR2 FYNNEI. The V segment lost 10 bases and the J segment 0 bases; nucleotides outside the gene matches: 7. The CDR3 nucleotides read TGTGCCACCTCACGGGGGGGGTACCAAGAGACCCAGTACTTC. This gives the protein CATSRGGYQETQYF.

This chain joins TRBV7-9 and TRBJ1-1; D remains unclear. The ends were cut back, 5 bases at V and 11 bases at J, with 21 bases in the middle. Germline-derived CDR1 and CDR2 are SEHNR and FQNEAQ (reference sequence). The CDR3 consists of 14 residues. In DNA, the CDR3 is TGTGCCAGCAGCCCCGGAGGAGGCGCGGTGGAGGCTTTCTTT. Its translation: CASSPGGGAVEAFF.

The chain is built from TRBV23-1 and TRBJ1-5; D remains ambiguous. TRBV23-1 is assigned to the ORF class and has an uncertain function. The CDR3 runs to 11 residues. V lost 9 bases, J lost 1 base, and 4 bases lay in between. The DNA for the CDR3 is TGCGCCAGGGGCAGCAATCAGCCCCAGCATTTT. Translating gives CARGSNQPQHF.

CDR3 DNA: TGTGCCAGCAGCTCGCGACAGGCCGGATATGGCTACACCTTC. This gives the protein CASSSRQAGYGYTF. This chain connects TRBV9 to TRBJ1-2; tentative D call: TRBD1 (6 bases). Looked up from germline, CDR1 is SGDLS and CDR2 is YYNGEE. CDR3 size: 14 residues. The V end lost 4 bases, the J end lost 5 bases, and 15 bases lay between the germline ends.

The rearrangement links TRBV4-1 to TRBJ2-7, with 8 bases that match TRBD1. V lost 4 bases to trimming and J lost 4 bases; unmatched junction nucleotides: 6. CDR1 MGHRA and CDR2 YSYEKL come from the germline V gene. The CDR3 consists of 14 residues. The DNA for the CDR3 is TGCGCCAGCAGCCCCGGGACAGGCCAATACGAGCAGTACTTC. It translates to CASSPGTGQYEQYF.

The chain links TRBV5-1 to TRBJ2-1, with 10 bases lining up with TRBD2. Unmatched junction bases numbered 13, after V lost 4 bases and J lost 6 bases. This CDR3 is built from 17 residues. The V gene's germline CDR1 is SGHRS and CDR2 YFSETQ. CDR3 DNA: TGCGCCAGCAGCCGGCCCACCGGGACTAGCGTATCCAATGAGCAGTTCTTC. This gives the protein CASSRPTGTSVSNEQFF.

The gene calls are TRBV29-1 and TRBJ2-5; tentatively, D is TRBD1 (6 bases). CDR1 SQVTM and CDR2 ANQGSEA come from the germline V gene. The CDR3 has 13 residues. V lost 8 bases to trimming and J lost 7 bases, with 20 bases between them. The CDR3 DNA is TGCAGCAACAGGGTGGGGCCGACCGGGACCCAGTACTTC. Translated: CSNRVGPTGTQYF.

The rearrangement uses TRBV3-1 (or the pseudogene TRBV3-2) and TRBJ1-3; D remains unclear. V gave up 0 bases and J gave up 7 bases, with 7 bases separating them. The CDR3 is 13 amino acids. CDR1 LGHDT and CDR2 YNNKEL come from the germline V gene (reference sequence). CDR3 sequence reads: CASSQDRRNTIYF. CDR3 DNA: TGTGCCAGCAGCCAAGATCGGAGGAACACCATATATTTT.

The CDR3 is CASSFTTRAYNEQFF. The DNA of the CDR3 is TGTGCCAGCAGCTTCACGACTAGAGCCTACAATGAGCAGTTCTTC. The J gene is TRBJ2-1, the V gene TRBV5-4, with a tentative D call TRBD2 (6 bases). The CDR3 runs 15 residues. Germline CDR1 and CDR2: SGHNT and YYREEE (reference sequence). V gave up 2 bases and J gave up 2 bases, with 11 bases separating them.

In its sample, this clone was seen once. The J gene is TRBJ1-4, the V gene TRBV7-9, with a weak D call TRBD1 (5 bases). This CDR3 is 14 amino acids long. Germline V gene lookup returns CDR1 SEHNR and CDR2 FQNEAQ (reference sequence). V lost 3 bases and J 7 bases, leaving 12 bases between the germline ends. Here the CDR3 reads CASSFGPGGEKLFF. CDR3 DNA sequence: TGTGCCAGCAGCTTCGGACCGGGGGGTGAAAAACTGTTTTTT.

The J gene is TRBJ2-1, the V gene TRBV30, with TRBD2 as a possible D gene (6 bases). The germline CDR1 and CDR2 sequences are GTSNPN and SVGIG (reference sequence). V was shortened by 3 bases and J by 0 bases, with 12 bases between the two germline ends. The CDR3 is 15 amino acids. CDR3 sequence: CAWRRRGPSYNEQFF. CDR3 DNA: TGTGCCTGGAGACGGCGGGGCCCCTCCTACAATGAGCAGTTCTTC.

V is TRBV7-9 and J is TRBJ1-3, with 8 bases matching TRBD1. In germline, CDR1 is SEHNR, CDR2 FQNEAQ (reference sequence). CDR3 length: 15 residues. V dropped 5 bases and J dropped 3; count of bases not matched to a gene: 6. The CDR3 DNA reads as TGTGCCAGCAGCCCCAGGGGGCTCAGTGGAAACACCATATATTTT. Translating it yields CASSPRGLSGNTIYF.

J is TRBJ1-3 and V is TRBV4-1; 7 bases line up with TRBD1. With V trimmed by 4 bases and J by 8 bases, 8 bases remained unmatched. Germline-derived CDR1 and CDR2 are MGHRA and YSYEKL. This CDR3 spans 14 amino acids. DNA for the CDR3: TGCGCCAGCAGCCGACAGGGCGTGGGTGACACCATATATTTT. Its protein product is CASSRQGVGDTIYF.